Listed below are T cell receptor beta chains from one sample, sequenced in a study of T cells in Graves' hyperthyroidism and ophthalmopathy. TCRdb redid the calling of the multiplex PCR reads with MiXCR, one entry per CDR3 protein. The sample contains a few hundred thousand distinct CDR3 sequences, roughly 19% of which appear only once. The sequenced sample consisted of blood. The receptors were sampled from a woman aged 18-30 years with Graves' hyperthyroidism. Each CDR3 is given without its conserved first and last residue. A D gene is named only where the DNA matches it firmly.

TRBJ1-2 TRBV24-1 TRBD1 ATSEDRSYGYT
TRBJ2-7 TRBV11-2 - ASSLDRPRATVRYEQY
TRBJ2-7 TRBV2 - ASSASNEQY
TRBJ2-7 TRBV5-1 - ASSLAFGEQY
TRBJ1-1 TRBV5-1 TRBD1 ASTQDRTNTEAF
TRBJ2-5 TRBV10-2 TRBD1 ASRPGQQTQETQY
TRBJ1-3 TRBV12-3/TRBV12-4 - ASSLGGPNTIY
TRBJ1-2 TRBV2 - ASSGEAGQDGYT
TRBJ2-5 TRBV4-1 - ASSFHTILHQETQY
TRBJ2-1 TRBV2 - ASSERGTLGVNEQF
TRBJ1-1 TRBV12-3/TRBV12-4 - ASTPRRSADAF
TRBJ1-3 TRBV7-9 - ASSQGITIY
TRBJ2-7 TRBV11-2 - ASSLDRLGEQY
TRBJ1-1 TRBV29-1 - SVLGGAEAF
TRBJ1-5 TRBV27 TRBD1 ASSLTGQGNNQPQH
TRBJ1-2 TRBV28 - ASSIDSRGNYGYT
TRBJ2-7 TRBV6-2/TRBV6-3 TRBD2 ASSYGGDGPYEQY
TRBJ2-2 TRBV20-1 - SARQGTGELF
TRBJ1-1 TRBV11-1 - ASSFLRMGMNTEAF
TRBJ2-7 TRBV6-1 - ASRLKPDSYSYEQY
TRBJ1-1 TRBV11-1 - ASSSSADTEAF
TRBJ1-1 TRBV9 - ASSRGGQNTEAF
TRBJ1-1 TRBV6-1 - ASKGAGNTEAF
TRBJ2-4 TRBV28 - ASKIQGGAKNIQY
TRBJ1-6 TRBV6-2/TRBV6-3 TRBD1 ASSYLRTGIDYNSPLH
TRBJ1-2 TRBV12-3/TRBV12-4 TRBD1 ASSSDRGRYGYT
TRBJ2-2 TRBV6-2/TRBV6-3 - ASSYGPGQGPGELF
TRBJ1-2 TRBV2 - ASSEEGNTRNYGYT
TRBJ1-5 TRBV6-4 TRBD1 ASSPGQGDFDNQPQH
TRBJ1-3 TRBV6-5 - ASSYSKPSRSTIY
TRBJ2-5 TRBV20-1 - SAREVLVRGETQY
TRBJ1-2 TRBV28 - ASSMVRERDYGYT
TRBJ1-1 TRBV5-5 - ASSLAPARRNTEAF
TRBJ2-2 TRBV10-3 TRBD2 ATYGGSNTGELF
TRBJ1-5 TRBV20-1 - SAREWGWSNQPQH
TRBJ1-1 TRBV2 TRBD1 ASSAGDRAKVDTEAF
TRBJ2-2 TRBV11-2 - ASSYTRGANTGELF
TRBJ1-5 TRBV6-1 - ASTRSKTRGVQPQH
TRBJ2-5 TRBV20-1 TRBD2 SARLAGGPRETQY
TRBJ1-1 TRBV20-1 - SAYGGMNTEAF
TRBJ1-1 TRBV11-3 - ASSRDSQNTEAF
TRBJ1-2 TRBV24-1 - ATSQGSYGYT
TRBJ1-1 TRBV6-1 - ASSAGEHTEAF
TRBJ2-2 TRBV28 - AGRGSSTGELF
TRBJ2-5 TRBV6-4 - VTTPVGFGETQY
TRBJ1-3 TRBV20-1 - SALTTTGNTIY
TRBJ2-5 TRBV30 TRBD2 AWSRGGRETQY
TRBJ2-5 TRBV6-1 - ASSEVRGIQETQY
TRBJ1-1 TRBV11-2 - ASAPGGVGAEAF
TRBJ2-5 TRBV28 - ASSSREADTQETQY
TRBJ2-5 TRBV5-1 TRBD2 ASNLAGGTQETQY